The 20 T cell receptor beta chains in this list originate from one sample, sequenced in a study of blood T cell repertoires in COVID-19. Libraries were prepared by immunoSEQ multiplex PCR; TCRdb keeps only in-frame clonotypes and omits some of them. The table includes 200,000 or so clones, 65% to 85% detected once. Sequencing was carried out using PBMCs or T cells enriched from blood (not recorded which). The receptors were sampled from a man aged 35-49 years who had recovered from COVID-19.

The rearrangement uses TRBV5-1 and TRBJ2-3; 10 positions match TRBD1. V shed 2 bases and J 1 base; nucleotides not matched to a gene: 1. The length of the CDR3 is 15 residues. Germline V CDR1 and CDR2: SGHRS, YFSETQ. The CDR3 nucleotides read TGCGCCAGCAGCTTTGGGACAGGGGGCACAGATACGCAGTATTTT. Translated: CASSFGTGGTDTQYF.

The gene calls are TRBV5-1 and TRBJ1-6; 8 bases are a match to TRBD1. Trimming took 3 bases from V and 6 from J; bases not matched to a gene: 8. The CDR3 loop spans 16 amino acids. In germline, CDR1 is SGHRS, CDR2 YFSETQ. The CDR3 sequence is CASSSTTGATNSPLHF. In nucleotides, the CDR3 is TGCGCCAGCAGCTCAACGACAGGGGCTACTAATTCACCCCTCCACTTT.

This chain uses TRBV5-1 with TRBJ2-5; 9 nucleotides match TRBD2. The CDR3 is 16 amino acids. Germline V gene sequence: CDR1 SGHRS, CDR2 YFSETQ. V lost 0 bases, J lost 5 bases, and 8 bases stayed unmatched. Here the CDR3 reads CASSLGGGGASETQYF. CDR3 sequence (DNA): TGCGCCAGCAGCTTGGGTGGCGGGGGGGCCTCGGAGACCCAGTACTTC. The entire variable domain, with the rest obtained from reference TRBV5-1 and TRBJ2-5, is as follows: KAGVTQTPRYLIKTRGQQVTLSCSPISGHRSVSWYQQTPGQGLQFLFEYFSETQRNKGNFPGRFSGRQFSNSRSEMNVSTLELGDSALYLCASSLGGGGASETQYFGPGTRLLVL.

This clone was found once. The genes are TRBV7-9 and TRBJ1-2; D is ambiguous. V dropped 2 bases and J dropped 7 bases, with 17 bases sitting between them. CDR3 length equals 15 residues. Germline lookup yields CDR1 SEHNR and CDR2 FQNEAQ (reference sequence). CDR3 sequence (DNA): TGTGCCAGCAGCTTAATTGTCGGAACGAGCGGTGGCTACACCTTC. It specifies CASSLIVGTSGGYTF.

The genes are TRBV5-8 and TRBJ2-1; D perhaps matches TRBD2 (6 bases). The germline CDR1 and CDR2 sequences are SGHTS and YDEGEE. Between the trimmed V and J ends, which lost 0 bases and 3 bases, there was a span of 7 bases. The CDR3 has 14 residues. The CDR3 spells CASSLGDFYNEQFF. The CDR3 bases are TGTGCCAGCAGCTTGGGGGACTTCTACAATGAGCAGTTCTTC.

The chain combines TRBV4-1 with TRBJ2-1, with a tentative D call TRBD2 (6 bases). Germline assignment: CDR1 MGHRA and CDR2 YSYEKL. The germline V and J ends were trimmed by 1 base and 5 bases, with 21 bases remaining between them. The CDR3 covers 18 residues. The CDR3 DNA reads TGCGCCAGCAGCCAAGGATCGGCGGGTAGACTAGAGGACAATGAGCAGTTCTTC. This sequence encodes CASSQGSAGRLEDNEQFF.

This chain connects TRBV14 to TRBJ1-4, with D unclear. Germline V gene data show CDR1 as SGHDN and CDR2 as FVKESK. V was shortened by 3 bases and J by 0 bases, with 11 bases between the two germline ends. The CDR3 is made up of 16 amino acids. Here the CDR3 reads CASSQDLRATNEKLFF. Written as DNA, the CDR3 is TGTGCCAGCAGCCAGGATTTACGGGCAACTAATGAAAAACTGTTTTTT. Full variable domain (outside the CDR3, taken from reference TRBV14 and TRBJ1-4): EAGVTQFPSHSVIEKGQTVTLRCDPISGHDNLYWYRRVMGKEIKFLLHFVKESKQDESGMPNNRFLAERTGGTYSTLKVQPAELEDSGVYFCASSQDLRATNEKLFFGSGTQLSVL.

The chain couples TRBV5-1 to TRBJ2-1, with 8 bases matching TRBD2. Germline CDR1 reads SGHRS; CDR2 reads YFSETQ. Trimming at V came to 5 bases and at J to 8 bases, leaving 6 bases not matched to a gene. The CDR3 extends over 13 amino acids. CDR3 protein: CASSRGGQDEQFF. In DNA form, the CDR3 reads TGCGCCAGCAGTCGGGGGGGCCAAGATGAGCAGTTCTTC.

The chain combines TRBV18 with TRBJ2-3; D is uncertain. Trimming shortened V by 6 bases and J by 0 bases, and 13 bases separated the two germline ends. The CDR3 spans 15 residues. CDR1 is KGHSH, CDR2 LQKENI, per germline. The CDR3 loop reads CASSPLGTSTDTQYF. CDR3 nucleotides: TGTGCCAGCTCGCCTCTAGGAACTAGCACAGATACGCAGTATTTT.

The chain couples TRBV20-1 to TRBJ2-7, with 7 bases matching TRBD2. J lost 3 bases, V lost 3 bases, and 11 bases had no gene match. The CDR3 consists of 15 residues. In germline, CDR1 is DFQATT, CDR2 SNEGSKA (reference sequence). CDR3 sequence reads: CSASRSGLAVYEQYF. The CDR3 DNA sequence: TGCAGTGCTAGTAGATCGGGGCTAGCGGTCTACGAGCAGTACTTC.

The rearrangement uses TRBV5-1 and TRBJ1-6, with TRBD1 matching 8 bases. This CDR3 has 14 amino acids. The V segment lost 4 bases and the J segment 8 bases; nucleotides outside the gene matches: 5. Germline CDR1 is SGHRS and CDR2 is YFSETQ. This CDR3 reads CASSTGQGDSPLHF. CDR3 nucleotide sequence: TGCGCCAGCAGCACCGGACAGGGTGATTCACCCCTCCACTTT. The full variable domain, rest sourced from reference TRBV5-1 and TRBJ1-6, is KAGVTQTPRYLIKTRGQQVTLSCSPISGHRSVSWYQQTPGQGLQFLFEYFSETQRNKGNFPGRFSGRQFSNSRSEMNVSTLELGDSALYLCASSTGQGDSPLHFGNGTRLTVT.

This rearrangement joins TRBV24-1 to TRBJ2-1; 8 nucleotides line up with TRBD1. Germline values: CDR1 KGHDR, CDR2 SFDVKD. This CDR3 has 17 amino acids. V gave up 4 bases and J gave up 2 bases; unmatched junction bases: 9. The CDR3 nucleotides are TGTGCCACCAGTGAGTCTTCACAGGGGGGCGCCTACAATGAGCAGTTCTTC. Translation gives CATSESSQGGAYNEQFF.

This clone has only a few counts. The identical CDR3 is also encoded by other nucleotide sequences in the sample. The chain is built from TRBV5-1 and TRBJ2-7, with TRBD1 matching over 10 bases. J was trimmed by 4 bases and V by 3 bases; bases with no gene match: 4. The CDR3 consists of 14 residues. Germline loops: CDR1 SGHRS, CDR2 YFSETQ. CDR3 sequence (DNA): TGCGCCAGCAGCTCCAGACAGGGGGCTTACGAGCAGTACTTC. Protein: CASSSRQGAYEQYF.

The chain carries TRBV30 and TRBJ1-1; D ambiguous. Germline V gene lookup returns CDR1 GTSNPN and CDR2 SVGIG (reference sequence). The V and J ends lost 0 bases and 1 base respectively, with 6 bases between them. This CDR3 comprises 13 residues. In DNA form, the CDR3 reads TGTGCCTGGAGTGTTAGTTCGAACACTGAAGCTTTCTTT. Translated: CAWSVSSNTEAFF.

This clone was found once. This chain links TRBV5-4 with TRBJ1-2, with a tentative D call TRBD1 (5 bases). The CDR3 totals 15 residues. CDR1 and CDR2 from the germline V gene are SGHNT and YYREEE (reference sequence). Trimming shortened V by 4 bases and J by 0 bases, and 13 bases separated the two germline ends. CDR3 nucleotide sequence: TGTGCCAGCAGCGCGACGGCGACAGCTAACTATGGCTACACCTTC. This codes for CASSATATANYGYTF.

V gene TRBV3-1 (or the pseudogene TRBV3-2) combines with J gene TRBJ2-5; D is perhaps TRBD1 (5 bases). Germline V gene sequence: CDR1 LGHDT, CDR2 YNNKEL (reference sequence). The length of the CDR3 is 16 residues. V was shortened by 0 bases and J by 1 base, with 12 bases between the two germline ends. CDR3 loop: CASSQDLGRVQETQYF. The CDR3 bases are TGTGCCAGCAGCCAAGATCTAGGCAGGGTCCAAGAGACCCAGTACTTC.

This clone was recorded only once. V usage is TRBV2 and J usage is TRBJ1-1; D is ambiguous. The CDR3 loop spans 14 amino acids. V was cut by 4 bases and J by 2 bases, with 11 bases left in between. The germline gives CDR1 SNHLY, CDR2 FYNNEI. The CDR3 protein is CASSGGNLNTEAFF. DNA for the CDR3: TGTGCCAGCAGTGGTGGCAACCTCAACACTGAAGCTTTCTTT.

This clone was seen just once. The gene calls are TRBV10-3 and TRBJ1-2; TRBD1 might be the D (6 bases). Trimming took 4 bases from V and 4 from J, leaving 10 bases between them. From germline, CDR1 is ENHRY and CDR2 SYGVKD. CDR3 size: 13 residues. The CDR3: CAISVDSSYGYTF. For the CDR3, the DNA is TGTGCCATCAGTGTGGACAGTAGCTATGGCTACACCTTC.

This clone was counted between two and nine times. The chain recombines TRBV6-5 with TRBJ1-4; 8 bases fit TRBD1. Germline trimming cut 5 bases from V and 4 bases from J; bases unmatched to any gene: 3. The germline V gene has CDR1 MNHEY and CDR2 SVGAGI. CDR3 size: 14 residues. CDR3 region: CASSRTGINEKLFF. The DNA for the CDR3 is TGTGCCAGCAGTAGGACAGGGATTAATGAAAAACTGTTTTTT.

A remark on this clone: Relative to the germline gene, one junction end is altered; a read error may explain this. This chain links TRBV25-1 with TRBJ1-1, with TRBD1 matching over 10 bases. The CDR3 sequence is 13 residues long. CDR1 is MGHDK and CDR2 is SYGVNS in the germline V gene. The CDR3 sequence is CASRRQGAPDAFF. Written as DNA, the CDR3 is TGTGCCAGCCGAAGACAGGGGGCGCCTGACGCTTTCTTT.